This entry lists 11 T cell receptor beta chains sequenced from one sample in a study of T cells in Graves' hyperthyroidism and ophthalmopathy. TCR beta CDR3 sequences were amplified from RNA transcripts. HTBI primers drove first-round RT-PCR of the TCR CDR3. TCRdb independently ran MiXCR on the multiplex PCR reads; one entry per CDR3 protein. The sample includes about 610,000 distinct CDR3 sequences, over 12% of them seen just once. The sample taken for sequencing was blood. The source of these receptors is a woman aged 40 to 50 with Graves' ophthalmopathy.

This clonotype was seen repeatedly, ten times or more. This chain joins TRBV28 and TRBJ2-4; 7 nucleotides agree with TRBD1. The CDR3 length is 20 residues. The V segment lost 2 bases and the J segment 0 bases; nucleotides outside the gene matches: 16. Germline-derived CDR1 and CDR2 are MDHEN and SYDVKM. CDR3: CASSLPKGDSPGLAKNIQYF. The CDR3 DNA sequence: TGTGCCAGCAGTTTACCCAAGGGGGACAGTCCAGGGCTAGCCAAAAACATTCAGTACTTC.

This clonotype was picked up a small number of times. This sequence joins TRBV28 and TRBJ1-3, with D uncertain. Trimming cost V 6 bases and J 3 bases, with 6 bases left between them. The CDR3 runs to 12 residues. Per the germline V gene, CDR1 is MDHEN and CDR2 is SYDVKM. This CDR3 reads CASSLYGNTIYF. Here the CDR3 DNA reads TGTGCCAGCAGCCTCTATGGAAACACCATATATTTT.

This clonotype was seen many times. This chain links TRBV28 with TRBJ1-2; no definite D call. The CDR3 has 14 amino acids. V was cut by 8 bases and J by 2 bases, with 15 bases left in between. Germline V gene data show CDR1 as MDHEN and CDR2 as SYDVKM. This CDR3 is CASRLVLQNYGYTF. The CDR3, as DNA: TGTGCCAGCCGATTAGTTCTACAGAACTATGGCTACACCTTC.

This clonotype has a count of ten or more. The V gene is TRBV28, the J gene TRBJ2-7, with TRBD1 matching over 11 bases. Trimming removed 3 bases from V and 2 bases from J; junction bases left unmatched: 15. Per germline, CDR1 MDHEN and CDR2 SYDVKM. CDR3 length equals 19 residues. CDR3 in amino acids: CASSFPSRPGTGGTYEQYF. CDR3 bases: TGTGCCAGCAGTTTCCCCAGCCGACCCGGGACAGGGGGTACCTACGAGCAGTACTTC. Variable domain in full (rest from reference TRBV28 and TRBJ2-7): DVKVTQSSRYLVKRTGEKVFLECVQDMDHENMFWYRQDPGLGLRLIYFSYDVKMKEKGDIPEGYSVSREKKERFSLILESASTNQTSMYLCASSFPSRPGTGGTYEQYFGPGTRLTVT.

The table lists this clonotype with a few counts. The chain employs TRBV7-9 and TRBJ2-2; perhaps TRBD2 as D (5 bases). The ends were cut back, 8 bases at V and 0 bases at J, with 10 bases in the middle. Per germline, CDR1 SEHNR and CDR2 FQNEAQ (reference sequence). This CDR3 contains 14 residues. Here the CDR3 DNA reads TGTGCCAGCCCCGGCGGGCCGAACACCGGGGAGCTGTTTTTT. As protein: CASPGGPNTGELFF. The variable domain in full, with the rest retrieved from reference TRBV7-9 and TRBJ2-2, is DTGVSQNPRHKITKRGQNVTFRCDPISEHNRLYWYRQTLGQGPEFLTYFQNEAQLEKSRLLSDRFSAERPKGSFSTLEIQRTEQGDSAMYLCASPGGPNTGELFFGEGSRLTVL.

The table lists this clonotype with many counts. The V call is TRBV7-3, the J call TRBJ2-5; D not resolved. The CDR3 loop spans 13 amino acids. V was shortened by 0 bases and J by 5 bases, with 7 bases between the two germline ends. Germline-derived CDR1 and CDR2 are SGHTA and FQGTGA. CDR3 coding DNA: TGTGCCAGCAGCTTAACCGTCGAGGAGACCCAGTACTTC. Protein product: CASSLTVEETQYF. The variable domain in full, with the rest retrieved from reference TRBV7-3 and TRBJ2-5, is GAGVSQTPSNKVTEKGKYVELRCDPISGHTALYWYRQSLGQGPEFLIYFQGTGAADDSGLPNDRFFAVRPEGSVSTLKIQRTERGDSAVYLCASSLTVEETQYFGPGTRLLVL.

The chain uses TRBV12-3 or TRBV12-4 and TRBJ1-2, with D unresolved. The length of the CDR3 is 11 residues. The V end lost 11 bases, the J end lost 7 bases, and 14 bases lay between the germline ends. Here the CDR3 reads CAASTGIGYTF. CDR3 coding DNA: TGTGCCGCAAGCACGGGGATTGGCTACACCTTC.

This clonotype was observed many times. CDR3 in DNA: TGTGCCAGCAGTCCGGGACCGACTATGAACACTGAAGCTTTCTTT. It translates to CASSPGPTMNTEAFF. V and J are TRBV6-1 and TRBJ1-1, with D possibly matching TRBD1 (5 bases). The CDR3 length is 15 residues. Trimming removed 5 bases at V and 0 bases at J, with 13 bases between. The germline V gene has CDR1 MNHNS and CDR2 SASEGT.

This clonotype was counted a few times. It may be a read error: a sequence one base away is much more abundant. The chain is built from TRBV28 and TRBJ2-7; 8 nucleotides agree with TRBD1. The germline CDR1 and CDR2 sequences are MDHEN and SYDVKM. This CDR3 spans 14 amino acids. The CDR3 protein is CASSTNRGMYGQYF. For the CDR3, the DNA is TGTGCCAGCAGTACCAACAGGGGGATGTACGGGCAGTACTTC.

This clonotype was counted ten times or more. The chain carries TRBV30 and TRBJ1-2; D gene uncertain. V was trimmed by 2 bases and J by 4 bases, leaving 11 bases between them. The length of the CDR3 is 13 residues. CDR1 and CDR2 (germline): GTSNPN, SVGIG (reference sequence). The CDR3 sequence: CAWSLWEGYGYTF. CDR3 sequence (DNA): TGTGCCTGGAGTCTATGGGAAGGCTATGGCTACACCTTC. The variable domain in full, completed from reference TRBV30 and TRBJ1-2, reads SQTIHQWPATLVQPVGSPLSLECTVEGTSNPNLYWYRQAAGRGLQLLFYSVGIGQISSEVPQNLSASRPQDRQFILSSKKLLLSDSGFYLCAWSLWEGYGYTFGSGTRLTVV.

This clonotype was detected many times. The chain couples TRBV7-9 to TRBJ2-5; possible D gene TRBD2, 6 bases. Trimming stripped 4 bases from V and 0 bases from J, with 6 bases between. This CDR3 contains 13 residues. Per germline, CDR1 SEHNR and CDR2 FQNEAQ (reference sequence). The CDR3 nucleotides are TGTGCCAGCAGCTGGAGGGACCAAGAGACCCAGTACTTC. It encodes CASSWRDQETQYF.